What follows are 17 T cell receptor beta chains derived from one specimen sequenced in a study of neurological immune-mediated disorders. In TCRdb, the 5' RACE reads were re-called with MiXCR into one record per CDR3 protein. There are 25,000 to 40,000 distinct CDR3 sequences in the sample; around 1.5% occur only once, and approximately 9.2% lies in the top ten. Input material: PBMCs. Receptors were obtained from a woman in her 30s with multiple sclerosis.

This clonotype was counted ten times or more. The chain is built from TRBV6-4 and TRBJ2-3, with 7 bases aligning to TRBD2. Germline CDR1 is MRHNA and CDR2 is SNTAGT. Losses at the gene ends were 4 bases for V and 1 base for J; bases not matched to a gene: 5. This CDR3 is 15 amino acids long. The CDR3 sequence: CASSVSGQGTDTQYF. CDR3 bases: TGTGCCAGCAGTGTTAGCGGGCAGGGCACAGATACGCAGTATTTT.

At least ten counts were recorded for this clonotype. The chain carries TRBV9 and TRBJ2-3; D is possibly TRBD1 or TRBD2 (5 bases each). The V and J ends lost 0 bases and 6 bases respectively, with 17 bases between them. The CDR3 has 16 amino acids. Germline CDR1 reads SGDLS; CDR2 reads YYNGEE. This chain's CDR3 is CASSVGGTTLRDTQYF. The CDR3, as DNA: TGTGCCAGCAGCGTAGGAGGGACCACCCTAAGGGATACGCAGTATTTT.

This clonotype was seen ten or more times. This chain uses TRBV7-8 with TRBJ2-2; D gene ambiguous. CDR1 SGHVS and CDR2 FQNEAQ come from the germline V gene. V was pared by 1 base and J by 1 base, with 7 bases between. The length of the CDR3 is 15 residues. CDR3 bases: TGTGCCAGCAGCTTAGGCAGGCTGAACACCGGGGAGCTGTTTTTT. Translating gives CASSLGRLNTGELFF.

This clonotype was seen ten or more times. V and J are TRBV29-1 and TRBJ2-5; D perhaps matches TRBD2 (5 bases). Germline CDR1 and CDR2: SQVTM and ANQGSEA. This CDR3 has 12 residues. V gave up 4 bases and J gave up 5 bases, with 11 bases separating them. The CDR3 protein is CSVGEGRETQYF. In DNA form, the CDR3 reads TGCAGCGTTGGCGAGGGTCGGGAGACCCAGTACTTC.

The rearrangement links TRBV29-1 to TRBJ1-1; D remains ambiguous. The V gene's germline CDR1 is SQVTM and CDR2 ANQGSEA. The CDR3 totals 11 residues. V was clipped by 6 bases and J by 1 base, with 6 bases between them. CDR3 in amino acids: CSVMWNTEAFF. For the CDR3, the DNA is TGCAGCGTCATGTGGAACACTGAAGCTTTCTTT.

Many counts were recorded for this clonotype. The chain links TRBV5-1 to TRBJ1-1, with D perhaps matching TRBD1 (5 bases). The germline gives CDR1 SGHRS, CDR2 YFSETQ. Trimming left V 1 base short and J 8 bases short, with 15 bases between. The CDR3 is 14 amino acids. This CDR3 is CASSLRGTGSEAFF. The DNA of the CDR3 is TGCGCCAGCAGCTTGAGGGGTACTGGAAGCGAAGCTTTCTTT.

This clonotype was counted ten times or more. The chain recombines TRBV20-1 with TRBJ2-1; D may be TRBD1 or TRBD2 (5 bases each). Deletions cut 6 bases from V and 5 bases from J, with 17 bases between. Germline-derived CDR1 and CDR2 are DFQATT and SNEGSKA (reference sequence). The CDR3 loop spans 14 amino acids. CDR3 sequence: CSASRDARNNEQFF. CDR3 nucleotides: TGCAGTGCCTCAAGGGACGCCCGGAACAATGAGCAGTTCTTC.

This clonotype was detected many times. The rearrangement uses TRBV27 and TRBJ2-2; D may be TRBD1 (6 bases). The CDR3 spans 21 residues. Trimming pared 7 bases from V and 0 bases from J, leaving 30 bases between. Germline assignment: CDR1 MNHEY and CDR2 SMNVEV (reference sequence). CDR3 DNA: TGTGCCAGCACCCCTCGGGGTACAGGGACGCTTAATCATGCGAACACCGGGGAGCTGTTTTTT. Its protein is CASTPRGTGTLNHANTGELFF.

This clonotype was recorded at least ten times. The chain is built from TRBV2 and TRBJ1-5, with D hard to call. Germline-derived CDR1 and CDR2 are SNHLY and FYNNEI. The V end lost 2 bases, the J end lost 3 bases, and 11 bases lay between the germline ends. The CDR3 loop spans 15 amino acids. The CDR3: CASSESGGPNQPQHF. The CDR3 coding sequence is TGTGCCAGCAGTGAATCGGGCGGCCCCAATCAGCCCCAGCATTTT.

This clonotype was counted ten times or more. The chain joins TRBV12-3 or TRBV12-4 to TRBJ2-3, with 9 bases identical to TRBD2. The V and J ends lost 6 bases and 5 bases, in that order; junction bases with no gene match: 6. The CDR3 sequence is 14 residues long. The CDR3 spells CASSHSSGVDTQYF. CDR3 sequence (DNA): TGTGCCAGCAGCCACTCTAGCGGGGTAGATACGCAGTATTTT.

In this sample, this clonotype turned up many times. V gene TRBV20-1 combines with J gene TRBJ2-3, with a weak D call TRBD1 (6 bases). Germline loops: CDR1 DFQATT, CDR2 SNEGSKA (reference sequence). Trimming shortened V by 1 base and J by 3 bases, and 8 bases separated the two germline ends. This CDR3 spans 13 amino acids. CDR3 sequence: CSARVRGTDTQYF. The DNA for the CDR3 is TGCAGTGCTAGAGTTAGGGGGACAGATACGCAGTATTTT.

This clonotype has a count of ten or more. CDR3 protein: CASSEAPVPGYGYTF. The CDR3 DNA sequence: TGTGCCAGCAGTGAAGCGCCGGTCCCGGGCTATGGCTACACCTTC. The chain uses TRBV6-1 and TRBJ1-2; D gene uncertain. CDR3 length equals 15 residues. V was shortened by 0 bases and J by 4 bases, with 12 bases between the two germline ends. Looked up from germline, CDR1 is MNHNS and CDR2 is SASEGT.

This clonotype was detected many times. This chain's CDR3 is CASSLQGNTIYF. CDR3 sequence (DNA): TGTGCCAGCAGCTTGCAGGGGAACACCATATATTTT. This chain uses TRBV7-2 with TRBJ1-3; D may be TRBD1 (6 bases). V was shortened by 3 bases and J by 7 bases, with 7 bases between the two germline ends. This CDR3 is 12 amino acids long. Germline V gene sequence: CDR1 SGHTA, CDR2 FQGNSA.

This clonotype was detected many times. This chain connects TRBV5-1 to TRBJ2-2; a weak D match, TRBD2 (6 bases). Germline assignment: CDR1 SGHRS and CDR2 YFSETQ. The CDR3 loop spans 18 amino acids. Trimming shortened V by 4 bases and J by 0 bases, and 19 bases separated the two germline ends. The CDR3 here is CASSHTATRTPNTGELFF. The CDR3 region has the DNA TGCGCCAGCAGCCACACTGCGACTAGAACCCCGAACACCGGGGAGCTGTTTTTT.

This clonotype showed up just a few times. V usage is TRBV5-1 and J usage is TRBJ2-5, with D possibly being TRBD2 (6 bases). Germline V gene sequence: CDR1 SGHRS, CDR2 YFSETQ. V gave up 4 bases and J gave up 2 bases, with 12 bases separating them. CDR3 length: 14 residues. This chain's CDR3 is CASSPGAPQETQYF. DNA for the CDR3: TGCGCCAGCAGCCCGGGAGCCCCGCAAGAGACCCAGTACTTC.

This clonotype has ten or more counts. The CDR3 DNA sequence: TGTGCCAGCAGCCAAGAATCCAGGACAGCCGACTATGGCTACACCTTC. Translating gives CASSQESRTADYGYTF. The rearrangement links TRBV3-1 to TRBJ1-2; D is possibly TRBD1 (6 bases). V dropped 0 bases and J dropped 3 bases, with 14 bases sitting between them. The germline V gene has CDR1 LGHDT and CDR2 YNNKEL (reference sequence). The CDR3 length is 16 residues.

This clonotype appeared many times. V is TRBV5-1 and J is TRBJ1-1, with TRBD1 as a possible D gene (6 bases). Between the trimmed V and J ends, which lost 0 bases and 4 bases, there was a span of 16 bases. CDR1 SGHRS and CDR2 YFSETQ come from the germline V gene. The CDR3 is 16 amino acids. In nucleotides, the CDR3 is TGCGCCAGCAGCTTGGACACCCGGGGGGCGAGCACTGAAGCTTTCTTT. Protein: CASSLDTRGASTEAFF.